This paragraph reports one T cell receptor (beta chain). The target of this receptor is not known. Read sequence stops 3 residues before the CDR3 end, and the germline J gene provides the missing end. Every participant had a single incident cervical HPV16 infection, and women with prevalent HPV16 infections were excluded. Cervical HPV DNA was detected by MY09/MY11 PCR and genotyped by dot-blot hybridization. Roughly 15 mL of heparinized blood was centrifuged, after which the buffy coat was aliquoted, frozen at -30 degrees C, and then stored at -80 degrees C. Genomic DNA was extracted from buffy coat specimens using QIAGEN kits. Using the immunoSEQ assay, multiplex PCR amplified TCR beta CDR3 regions from an average of 1200 ng of genomic DNA per sample. To correct primer bias, the assay used a complete synthetic TCR repertoire to set an amplification baseline. The amplicons were sequenced on the Illumina platform. The study's processing was this. Sequence errors were corrected by clustering with frequency ratios and a modified nearest-neighbor algorithm, and the sequences were then analyzed in the immunoSEQ Analyzer using IMGT gene definitions. At each rarefaction depth, TCR richness and evenness were averaged across 20 rarefaction repeats, and any sample with fewer sequences than the depth was left out. V, D and J gene relative abundances were compared between groups with Wilcoxon rank sum tests, applying FDR correction. For the blinded duplicates, the intraclass correlation was over 95% for TCR richness and averaged 76.4% across more than 60 gene segments. TCRdb re-hosts the immuneACCESS table, in-frame sequences only. Its copies lack some clones; in the studies checked, an unresolved V gene accounts for under half of them, and the cause for the rest is not known. V and J calls and clone size are copied from that table; D and trimming were computed from the DNA. This sample's clone table shows about 37,000 clones. The top ten hold roughly 1.4% of the sample.

This sample was included in a study of T cells in women clearing cervical HPV infection (dated by TCRdb to the late 2010s). The study in broad terms: Cases were roughly 24 women with histologically confirmed HPV16-related CIN3 or worse, including a couple of invasive cancers. The 20 to 25 controls were women who cleared a single incident HPV16 infection within 12 months without developing precancer or cancer. Case blood was taken at the visit when the lesion was first identified, whereas control blood was taken when infection was no longer detected. Among cases, blood sampling occurred a median of about 150 days after lesion detection, with an interquartile range of roughly 85 to 210 days. Because only a few women had HLA typing data, the possibility that HLA type acted as a confounder could not be ruled out. The exploratory proof-of-principle case-control study was nested within the Guanacaste HPV Natural History Study in Costa Rica and compared TCR repertoires across cervical HPV16 outcomes. Cases and controls were matched on age within five years and on year of sample collection. A median age of 34 years was observed in cases versus less than 40 in controls, and no significant differences in baseline characteristics were found. The parent cohort enrolled 10,049 women aged 18 or older in Guanacaste, Costa Rica, in about 1993 to 1994 and followed the women for around seven years. Five blinded duplicates per group were added as quality controls, so that 60 or so samples were obtained: some 50 participants and about 10 replicates. Overall results and qualifications from the work: Random forest classifiers that combined richness and V gene abundances separated cases from controls with an estimated AUC of approximately 0.79. Significantly higher TCR repertoire richness was observed in CIN3+ cases than in controls across sequencing depths, whereas no difference in evenness was found. The cross-sectional design could not show whether the associations came before the infection or were a result of it, and neither effector/memory subsets nor HPV-specific T cells were isolated. T-cell numbers per sample were unknown, so richness differences could reflect varying T-cell content rather than repertoire biology. Cases had lower TRBV6-7 relative abundance than controls (approximately 0.11% versus 0.16%; Bonferroni P = 0.0008).

The germline V gene (reference sequence) specifies GTSNPN as CDR1 and SVGIG as CDR2. Reading from cysteine to phenylalanine, the CDR3 counts 11 amino acids. Sequencing covers 24 bases of the CDR3, shown here with the frame starting at base 1. Sequencing used blood buffy coat. The TCR originated in a woman aged 18 to 75 with a cervical HPV16 infection that either progressed to CIN3+ or cleared (not recorded which). The rearranged chain carries TRBV30 and TRBJ2-3; TRBD1 aligns with 7 central bases. This receptor has the CDR3 CAWEDRFSQYF. CDR3 DNA, as far as it was read: TGTGCCTGGGAGGACAGGTTCTCG.